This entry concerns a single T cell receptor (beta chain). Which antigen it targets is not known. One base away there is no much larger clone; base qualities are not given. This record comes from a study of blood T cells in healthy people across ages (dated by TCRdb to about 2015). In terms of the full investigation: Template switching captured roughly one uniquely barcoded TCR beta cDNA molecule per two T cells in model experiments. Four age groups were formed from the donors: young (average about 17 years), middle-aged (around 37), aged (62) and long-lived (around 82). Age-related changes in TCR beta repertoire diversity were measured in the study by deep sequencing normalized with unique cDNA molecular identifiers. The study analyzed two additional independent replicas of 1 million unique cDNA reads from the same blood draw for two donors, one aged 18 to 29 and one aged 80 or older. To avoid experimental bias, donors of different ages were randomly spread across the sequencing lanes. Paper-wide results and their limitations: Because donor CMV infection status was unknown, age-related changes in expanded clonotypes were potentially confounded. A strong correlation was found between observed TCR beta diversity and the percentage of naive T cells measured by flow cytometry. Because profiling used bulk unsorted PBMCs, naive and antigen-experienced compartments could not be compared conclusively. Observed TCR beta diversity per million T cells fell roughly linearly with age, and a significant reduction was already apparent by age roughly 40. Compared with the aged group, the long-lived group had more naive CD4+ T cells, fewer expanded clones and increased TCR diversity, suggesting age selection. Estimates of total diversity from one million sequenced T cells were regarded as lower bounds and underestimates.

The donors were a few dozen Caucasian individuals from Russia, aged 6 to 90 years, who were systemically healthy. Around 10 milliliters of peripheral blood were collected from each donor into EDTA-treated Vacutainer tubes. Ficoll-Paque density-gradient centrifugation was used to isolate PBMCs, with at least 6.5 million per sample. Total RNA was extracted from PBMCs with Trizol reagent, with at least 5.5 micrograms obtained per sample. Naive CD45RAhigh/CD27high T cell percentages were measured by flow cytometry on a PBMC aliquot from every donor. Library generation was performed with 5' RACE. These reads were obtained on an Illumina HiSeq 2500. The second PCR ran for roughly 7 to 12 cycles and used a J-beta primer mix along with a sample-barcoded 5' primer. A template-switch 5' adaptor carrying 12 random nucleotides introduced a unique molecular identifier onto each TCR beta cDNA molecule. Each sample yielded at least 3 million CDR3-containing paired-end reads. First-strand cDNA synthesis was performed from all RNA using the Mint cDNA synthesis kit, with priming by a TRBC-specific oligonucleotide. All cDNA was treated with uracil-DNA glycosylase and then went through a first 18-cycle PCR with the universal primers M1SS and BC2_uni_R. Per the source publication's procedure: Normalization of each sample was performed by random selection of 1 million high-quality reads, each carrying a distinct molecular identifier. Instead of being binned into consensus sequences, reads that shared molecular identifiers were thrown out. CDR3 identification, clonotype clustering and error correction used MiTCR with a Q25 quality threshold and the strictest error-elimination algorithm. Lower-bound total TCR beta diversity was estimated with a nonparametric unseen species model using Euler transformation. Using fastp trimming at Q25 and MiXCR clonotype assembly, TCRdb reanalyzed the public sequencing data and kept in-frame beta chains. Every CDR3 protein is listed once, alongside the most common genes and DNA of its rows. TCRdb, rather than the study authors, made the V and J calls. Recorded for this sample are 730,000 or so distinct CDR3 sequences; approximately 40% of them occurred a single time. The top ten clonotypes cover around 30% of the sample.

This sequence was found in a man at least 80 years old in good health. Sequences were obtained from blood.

The DNA sequence is TGTGCCAGCAGTCGACAGGGGGCAAGTGAAAAACTGTTTTTT. It specifies CASSRQGASEKLFF. The receptor chain draws on TRBV5-6 and TRBJ1-4, and 10 bases in between align with TRBD1. CDR1 is given as SGHDT and CDR2 as YYEEEE, both from the germline V gene. Counted from cysteine to phenylalanine, this CDR3 has 14 amino acids. The CDR3 DNA has 42 bases and is translated from base 1. Trimmed from V: 5 bases; trimmed from J: 7 bases; junction bases lacking a gene match: 5.